A selection of T cell receptor beta chains follows, all from one sample in a study of long-term antiretroviral therapy in people with HIV. The data were produced by immunoSEQ multiplex PCR, yet TCRdb's version contains in-frame clones alone and is incomplete. Of several thousand clones listed, about 80% are singletons. The specimen comprised unsorted PBMCs, sampled 0.4 years before starting antiretroviral therapy. These receptors came from a man aged 30-40 years with HIV. Both conserved end residues are part of each CDR3. The D gene is left open where the match is weak. The size entry is marked missing in some rows and otherwise reads once, few, many or a size class.

j_call d_call v_call clone_size cdr3_aa cdr3_nt
TRBJ1-2 NA TRBV5-1 NA CASSPFGAVANYGYTF TGCGCCAGCAGCCCTTTTGGGGCAGTCGCTAACTATGGCTACACCTTC
TRBJ2-7 NA TRBV14 NA CASSQGGYEQYF TGTGCCAGCAGCCAAGGGGGATACGAGCAGTACTTC
TRBJ2-7 NA TRBV6-1 NA CASSAPYEQYF TGTGCCAGCAGTGCCCCCTACGAGCAGTACTTC
TRBJ1-2 NA TRBV5-8 NA CVGVGYTF TGTGTAGGGGTCGGCTACACCTTC
TRBJ1-2 NA TRBV6-1 NA CASSDLGLYGYTF TGTGCCAGCAGTGATCTCGGACTCTATGGCTACACCTTC
TRBJ2-7 TRBD1 TRBV5-1 NA CASQLDGDRYEQYF TGCGCCAGCCAACTAGATGGGGACAGATACGAGCAGTACTTC
TRBJ2-3 NA TRBV11-2 NA CASRGPHLTDTQYF TGTGCCAGCAGGGGACCGCACCTCACAGATACGCAGTATTTT
TRBJ2-7 NA TRBV5-5 NA CASSYRDTYYEQYF TGTGCCAGCAGTTACCGGGACACTTACTACGAGCAGTACTTC
TRBJ1-2 NA TRBV7-9 few CASSHKPGDYGYTF TGTGCCAGCAGCCACAAGCCAGGGGACTATGGCTACACCTTC
TRBJ1-5 NA TRBV27 NA CASSFRDSNQPQHF TGTGCCAGCAGTTTCAGGGACAGCAATCAGCCCCAGCATTTT
TRBJ1-1 NA TRBV7-9 NA CASSWGAPSTEAFF TGTGCCAGCAGCTGGGGGGCCCCGAGCACTGAAGCTTTCTTT
TRBJ2-7 NA TRBV7-8 NA CASSPSVEQYF TGTGCCAGCAGCCCTAGCGTCGAGCAGTACTTC
TRBJ1-5 NA TRBV30 NA CAWSANTHFNKPQHF TGTGCCTGGAGTGCCAACACCCATTTCAATAAGCCCCAGCATTTT
TRBJ2-2 NA TRBV29-1 few CSVVPAAGELFF TGCAGCGTTGTGCCAGCGGCCGGGGAGCTGTTTTTT
TRBJ2-7 NA TRBV25-1 NA CASSRGSYYEQYF TGTGCCAGCAGTAGGGGGAGTTACTACGAGCAGTACTTC
TRBJ1-5 NA TRBV7-2 NA CASSIKGGNQPQHF TGTGCCAGCAGCATAAAAGGTGGCAATCAGCCCCAGCATTTT
TRBJ1-1 NA TRBV18 NA CASSPPGGTEAFF TGTGCCAGCTCACCACCGGGAGGGACTGAAGCTTTCTTT
TRBJ1-5 NA TRBV28 NA CASSFQVLSYQPQHF TGTGCCAGCAGTTTCCAGGTTCTTAGCTATCAGCCCCAGCATTTT
TRBJ2-7 TRBD1 TRBV28 NA CASSLPWTGTRYEQYF TGTGCCAGCAGTTTACCCTGGACAGGCACAAGGTACGAGCAGTACTTC
TRBJ2-5 NA TRBV18 NA CASSPLLVETQYF TGTGCCAGCTCACCTCTGCTGGTAGAGACCCAGTACTTC
TRBJ1-4 TRBD1 TRBV5-4 NA CASSPGTATTNEKLFF TGTGCCAGCAGCCCCGGGACAGCAACAACTAATGAAAAACTGTTTTTT
TRBJ2-1 TRBD2 TRBV5-4 once CASSPRGLAGDREQFF TGTGCCAGCAGCCCCCGCGGACTAGCGGGAGACAGAGAGCAGTTCTTC
TRBJ2-5 NA TRBV7-9 NA CASSLSTVGGNF TGTGCCAGCAGCTTAAGTACTGTAGGGGGAAACTTC
TRBJ1-2 TRBD1 TRBV6-1 NA CASSEIQGAFYGYTF TGTGCCAGCAGTGAAATCCAGGGGGCGTTCTATGGCTACACCTTC
TRBJ2-2 TRBD2 TRBV30 NA CAWSPLAGHTGELFF TGTGCCTGGAGTCCACTAGCGGGGCACACCGGGGAGCTGTTTTTT